Following are 16 T cell receptor beta chains from one sample sequenced in a study of blood T cell repertoires in COVID-19. Assay used: immunoSEQ multiplex PCR; TCRdb lists only in-frame clones, some missing. The sample has 120,000 to 150,000 clones; approximately 80% are singletons. The material sequenced was peripheral blood. These receptors originate from a man in his 60s with active or convalescent COVID-19.

The rearrangement joins TRBV4-3 to TRBJ2-2; 7 bases map to TRBD2. The J segment lost 2 bases and the V segment lost 4 bases, leaving 7 bases of the junction unmatched. The CDR3 loop spans 16 amino acids. Germline V gives CDR1 LGHNA, CDR2 YSLEER. This chain's CDR3 is CASSRLADSNTGELFF. CDR3 sequence (DNA): TGCGCCAGCAGCCGGCTAGCGGACTCAAACACCGGGGAGCTGTTTTTT.

The chain employs TRBV25-1 and TRBJ2-1; 7 bases match TRBD1. Germline CDR1 is MGHDK and CDR2 is SYGVNS. V lost 3 bases, J lost 0 bases, and 2 bases stayed unmatched. The CDR3 is 15 amino acids. The CDR3: CASSEGQSSYNEQFF. The CDR3 nucleotides are TGTGCCAGCAGTGAGGGACAGAGCTCCTACAATGAGCAGTTCTTC.

The chain couples TRBV27 to TRBJ2-3; weak D call: TRBD2 (5 bases). The ends were cut back, 2 bases at V and 1 base at J, with 7 bases in the middle. This CDR3 region has 14 residues. Germline lookup yields CDR1 MNHEY and CDR2 SMNVEV (reference sequence). The CDR3 DNA follows: TGTGCCAGCAGTTTACGGGGTGGCACAGATACGCAGTATTTT. Protein product: CASSLRGGTDTQYF.

This clone has more than one count but fewer than ten. The V call is TRBV4-2, the J call TRBJ1-2; 9 bases line up with TRBD1. Germline loops: CDR1 LGHNA, CDR2 YNFKEQ. The V and J ends lost 0 bases and 8 bases, in that order; junction bases with no gene match: 13. The CDR3 runs 17 residues. CDR3 in amino acids: CASSQDRTGGGGGGYTF. In nucleotides, the CDR3 is TGTGCCAGCAGCCAAGATCGAACAGGGGGCGGCGGAGGAGGCTACACCTTC.

The chain joins TRBV28 to TRBJ1-1; no firm D call. The V gene's germline CDR1 is MDHEN and CDR2 SYDVKM. The CDR3 covers 13 residues. V lost 3 bases to trimming and J lost 1 base, with 6 bases between them. The CDR3 spells CASSFSGNTEAFF. The DNA for the CDR3 is TGTGCCAGCAGTTTTAGCGGGAACACTGAAGCTTTCTTT.

This chain connects TRBV7-2 to TRBJ2-3; TRBD2 might be the D (5 bases). Germline assignment: CDR1 SGHTA and CDR2 FQGNSA. This CDR3 is built from 17 residues. Trimming left V 0 bases short and J 1 base short, with 14 bases between. The CDR3 protein is CASSLAPRGFGTDTQYF. For the CDR3, the DNA is TGTGCCAGCAGCTTAGCGCCCCGGGGATTCGGCACAGATACGCAGTATTTT.

This chain joins TRBV10-3 and TRBJ2-7; TRBD1 matches 9 bases. J was trimmed by 4 bases and V by 3 bases; bases with no gene match: 10. The germline V gene has CDR1 ENHRY and CDR2 SYGVKD. This CDR3 is built from 16 residues. CDR3 amino acids: CAISEPGQGRPYEQYF. In DNA form, the CDR3 reads TGTGCCATCAGTGAACCGGGACAGGGAAGGCCTTACGAGCAGTACTTC.

The V gene is TRBV6-1, the J gene TRBJ2-1, with 11 bases that match TRBD2. The germline V gene encodes CDR1 MNHNS and CDR2 SASEGT. The V and J ends lost 3 bases and 8 bases, in that order; junction bases with no gene match: 9. This CDR3 contains 16 residues. In DNA form, the CDR3 reads TGTGCCAGCAGTGACCCCCCGGGACTAGCGGCCCATGAGCAGTTCTTC. It is translated as CASSDPPGLAAHEQFF.

The rearrangement links TRBV6-2 or TRBV6-3 to TRBJ2-7, with TRBD2 identical over 12 bases. V trimming: 4 bases; J trimming: 0 bases; junction bases outside the gene matches: 4. Germline V gene lookup returns CDR1 MNHEY and CDR2 SVGEGT. The CDR3 length is 16 residues. CDR3 sequence: CASSFLTSGSSYEQYF. CDR3 nucleotides: TGTGCCAGCAGTTTTTTGACTAGCGGGAGCTCCTACGAGCAGTACTTC.

The chain carries TRBV9 and TRBJ2-7; TRBD1 aligns across 9 bases. The CDR3 loop spans 14 amino acids. V lost 4 bases and J lost 5; bases outside the gene matches: 7. Germline V gene data show CDR1 as SGDLS and CDR2 as YYNGEE. The CDR3 is CASSYGQGIHEQYF. As DNA, the CDR3 is TGTGCCAGCAGCTACGGACAGGGGATCCACGAGCAGTACTTC.

In this sample, this clone turned up once. This chain joins TRBV18 and TRBJ2-5; D is unresolved. V was shortened by 3 bases and J by 5 bases, with 13 bases between the two germline ends. The germline V gene has CDR1 KGHSH and CDR2 LQKENI. The CDR3 runs 14 residues. CDR3 amino acids: CASSPGSHSETQYF. DNA for the CDR3: TGTGCCAGCTCACCTGGCAGTCATTCGGAGACCCAGTACTTC. Full variable domain (remainder filled in from reference TRBV18 and TRBJ2-5): NAGVMQNPRHLVRRRGQEARLRCSPMKGHSHVYWYRQLPEEGLKFMVYLQKENIIDESGMPKERFSAEFPKEGPSILRIQQVVRGDSAAYFCASSPGSHSETQYFGPGTRLLVL.

The rearrangement joins TRBV7-9 to TRBJ2-3; no clear D. The V and J ends lost 5 bases and 2 bases respectively, with 8 bases between them. This CDR3 is built from 13 residues. The V gene's germline CDR1 is SEHNR and CDR2 FQNEAQ (reference sequence). CDR3 sequence: CASSQLDTDTQYF. As DNA, the CDR3 is TGTGCCAGCAGCCAACTTGACACAGATACGCAGTATTTT.

This clone occurred a few times. The rearrangement joins TRBV6-2 or TRBV6-3 to TRBJ1-5, with a weak D call TRBD1 (6 bases). CDR1 is MNHEY, CDR2 SVGEGT, per germline. CDR3 length: 15 residues. V lost 3 bases to trimming and J lost 1 base, with 10 bases between them. The CDR3 protein is CASSYYRESNQPQHF. CDR3 DNA: TGTGCCAGCAGTTATTACAGGGAAAGCAATCAGCCCCAGCATTTT.

The chain has TRBV5-8 and TRBJ2-3; 7 bases agree with TRBD2. J gave up 3 bases and V 1 base, and 5 bases lay outside the gene matches. This CDR3 comprises 15 residues. In germline, CDR1 is SGHTS, CDR2 YDEGEE. CDR3 sequence reads: CASSLRQGGTDTQYF. The CDR3 coding sequence is TGTGCCAGCAGCTTGAGGCAGGGAGGGACAGATACGCAGTATTTT.

The chain carries TRBV28 and TRBJ2-3, with 8 bases fitting TRBD1. Germline CDR1 MDHEN, CDR2 SYDVKM. This CDR3 has 15 amino acids. V lost 7 bases, J lost 5 bases, and 11 bases stayed unmatched. The CDR3 DNA follows: TGTGCCAGCAAATCCAGGGGGCGATTTCTAGATACGCAGTATTTT. It is translated as CASKSRGRFLDTQYF.

The V gene is TRBV12-3 or TRBV12-4, the J gene TRBJ2-3; D gene uncertain. Trimming removed 6 bases from V and 2 bases from J, with 6 bases in between. The CDR3 contains 12 residues. In nucleotides, the CDR3 is TGTGCCAGCAGCCGCGACACAGATACGCAGTATTTT. Its translation: CASSRDTDTQYF.